These 19 T cell receptor beta chains were all obtained from the same sample, sequenced in a study of cytomegalovirus exposure and HLA in healthy donors. In the PCR, 60 Vbeta and 13 Jbeta primers were used. Clones were read by immunoSEQ multiplex PCR, and TCRdb kept only the in-frame ones, dropping some. The data contain under 200,000 clones, 75% to 90% of them seen just once; the ten biggest clones take up less than 1.3%. Source material: PBMCs. Source of these receptors: a boy aged 2-9 years in good health and CMV-seronegative.

The chain links TRBV7-2 to TRBJ1-2, with 8 nucleotides matching TRBD1. CDR1 is SGHTA, CDR2 FQGNSA, per germline. This CDR3 contains 17 residues. Losses at the gene ends were 3 bases for V and 3 bases for J; bases not matched to a gene: 12. The CDR3 nucleotides are TGTGCCAGCAGCTTTCGAAAACCCAGGGGGCGCGACTATGGCTACACCTTC. Residues: CASSFRKPRGRDYGYTF.

This rearrangement joins TRBV10-3 to TRBJ1-2, with TRBD1 as a possible D gene (5 bases). The germline V gene has CDR1 ENHRY and CDR2 SYGVKD. The CDR3 runs 14 residues. V lost 3 bases to trimming and J lost 2 bases, with 10 bases between them. The CDR3 nucleotides are TGTGCCATCAGTGACCACGGGGGGAACTATGGCTACACCTTC. Amino acid sequence: CAISDHGGNYGYTF.

This clone has only one observation. Within the sample, other DNA sequences also encode this same CDR3. The genes are TRBV6-6 and TRBJ2-5; 8 bases are shared with TRBD2. The CDR3 totals 14 residues. CDR1 is MNHNY, CDR2 SVGAGI, per germline (reference sequence). Germline trimming cut 4 bases from V and 2 bases from J; bases unmatched to any gene: 3. CDR3 protein: CASSSGTSQETQYF. CDR3 DNA sequence: TGTGCCAGCAGTTCCGGGACTAGTCAAGAGACCCAGTACTTC.

The chain combines TRBV2 with TRBJ2-3, with 7 bases that match TRBD2. V dropped 7 bases and J dropped 1; count of bases not matched to a gene: 14. Per the germline V gene, CDR1 is SNHLY and CDR2 is FYNNEI. The CDR3 has 17 amino acids. Written as DNA, the CDR3 is TGTGCCAGCACCCCAGGGCTACGCGGGGGAGGCACAGATACGCAGTATTTT. The encoded protein is CASTPGLRGGGTDTQYF.

The chain has TRBV6-1 and TRBJ1-2; 7 bases map to TRBD1. The germline CDR1 and CDR2 sequences are MNHNS and SASEGT. The CDR3 runs 13 residues. Trimming at V came to 7 bases and at J to 5 bases, leaving 7 bases not matched to a gene. CDR3 amino acids: CASTQTGTYGYTF. CDR3 sequence (DNA): TGTGCCAGCACCCAGACAGGGACTTATGGCTACACCTTC.

This rearrangement joins TRBV5-1 to TRBJ2-5, with 11 bases that match TRBD2. The CDR3 length is 16 residues. CDR1 SGHRS and CDR2 YFSETQ come from the germline V gene. V lost 3 bases, J lost 0 bases, and 4 bases stayed unmatched. The CDR3 region has the DNA TGCGCCAGCAGCTCTGGACTAGCGGGCAACCAAGAGACCCAGTACTTC. Encoded protein: CASSSGLAGNQETQYF.

The chain uses TRBV2 and TRBJ2-7; TRBD1 might be the D (6 bases). Germline CDR1 and CDR2: SNHLY and FYNNEI. With 7 bases removed from V and 0 bases from J, the gap between germline ends came to 19 bases. The CDR3 has 16 residues. CDR3 sequence (DNA): TGTGCCAGCAAGGGGGTATTGGACGTAAGCTCCTACGAGCAGTACTTC. Its protein product is CASKGVLDVSSYEQYF.

Regarding this clone: In the same sample, other DNA sequences code for this CDR3. This chain joins TRBV5-1 and TRBJ1-1, with TRBD1 matching over 8 bases. In germline, CDR1 is SGHRS, CDR2 YFSETQ. The ends lost 3 bases at V and 1 base at J; junction bases unmatched: 5. The CDR3 is made up of 15 amino acids. The chain's CDR3 is CASSSTGTGNTEAFF. CDR3 DNA: TGCGCCAGCAGCTCAACCGGGACAGGGAACACTGAAGCTTTCTTT.

This chain joins TRBV7-6 and TRBJ1-3; the D gene is possibly TRBD1 (5 bases). Germline-derived CDR1 and CDR2 are SGHVS and FNYEAQ. V was shortened by 0 bases and J by 4 bases, with 16 bases between the two germline ends. The CDR3 contains 17 residues. CDR3: CASSLAETDPSGNTIYF. For the CDR3, the DNA is TGTGCCAGCAGCTTAGCCGAGACAGACCCTTCGGGAAACACCATATATTTT.

The chain uses TRBV5-1 and TRBJ2-3, with D tentatively TRBD2 (5 bases). Germline V gene lookup returns CDR1 SGHRS and CDR2 YFSETQ. This CDR3 comprises 15 residues. With 4 bases removed from V and 1 base from J, the gap between germline ends came to 13 bases. CDR3 amino acids: CASSLRELGTDTQYF. The CDR3 nucleotides are TGCGCCAGCAGCCTAAGGGAGTTAGGCACAGATACGCAGTATTTT.

This chain connects TRBV7-2 to TRBJ1-3, with 7 bases lining up with TRBD1. The CDR3 covers 16 residues. V trimming: 4 bases; J trimming: 0 bases; junction bases outside the gene matches: 6. CDR1 and CDR2 from the germline V gene are SGHTA and FQGNSA. CDR3 DNA sequence: TGTGCCAGCAGCTCAAGGGACAGCTACTCTGGAAACACCATATATTTT. Translating gives CASSSRDSYSGNTIYF.

V gene TRBV28 combines with J gene TRBJ2-2; TRBD1 matches at 9 bases. V was clipped by 5 bases and J by 5 bases; unmatched bases: 9. The CDR3 contains 16 residues. Germline loops: CDR1 MDHEN, CDR2 SYDVKM. The CDR3 DNA follows: TGTGCCAGCAGTCTAGCAGGACAGGGGTTTACCGGGGAGCTGTTTTTT. Its translation is CASSLAGQGFTGELFF. Complete variable domain (other parts from reference TRBV28 and TRBJ2-2): DVKVTQSSRYLVKRTGEKVFLECVQDMDHENMFWYRQDPGLGLRLIYFSYDVKMKEKGDIPEGYSVSREKKERFSLILESASTNQTSMYLCASSLAGQGFTGELFFGEGSRLTVL.

Worth noting for this clone: The sample carries other DNA sequences with the same CDR3. V usage is TRBV6-1 and J usage is TRBJ1-4; TRBD1 might be the D (5 bases). Trimming pared 0 bases from V and 7 bases from J, leaving 15 bases between. The CDR3 runs 16 residues. Germline assignment: CDR1 MNHNS and CDR2 SASEGT. Here the CDR3 reads CASSEAVGGSGEKLFF. Written as DNA, the CDR3 is TGTGCCAGCAGTGAAGCAGTGGGGGGGTCGGGTGAAAAACTGTTTTTT.

The chain employs TRBV7-3 and TRBJ2-6; D perhaps matches TRBD1 (5 bases). Trimming pared 3 bases from V and 0 bases from J, leaving 21 bases between. Germline CDR1 SGHTA, CDR2 FQGTGA. The CDR3 length is 20 residues. CDR3 in DNA: TGTGCCAGCAGCTTGTCACCTTGGGGCAGTTCTAGCTCTGGGGCCAACGTCCTGACTTTC. Its translation is CASSLSPWGSSSSGANVLTF.

The CDR3 region is CASSLVFPSQETQYF. The CDR3 bases are TGTGCCAGCAGCTTGGTTTTTCCGTCTCAAGAGACCCAGTACTTC. The chain employs TRBV5-6 and TRBJ2-5; D uncertain. Germline-derived CDR1 and CDR2 are SGHDT and YYEEEE. Trimming took off 0 bases at V and 2 bases at J, with 11 bases between the two ends. This CDR3 has 15 amino acids.

The chain has TRBV10-3 and TRBJ1-2, with D perhaps TRBD1 (6 bases). Germline V gives CDR1 ENHRY, CDR2 SYGVKD. The CDR3 length is 15 residues. V lost 6 bases, J lost 4 bases, and 18 bases lay in between. The CDR3 is CAISTTLGGGYGYTF. The CDR3 DNA reads as TGTGCCATCAGCACGACATTGGGAGGGGGCTATGGCTACACCTTC.

The rearrangement joins TRBV5-1 to TRBJ1-1; D is possibly TRBD1 (5 bases). The CDR3 extends over 14 amino acids. The germline V gene has CDR1 SGHRS and CDR2 YFSETQ. Trimming pared 5 bases from V and 0 bases from J, leaving 11 bases between. The CDR3: CASSTLGVNTEAFF. The CDR3 DNA follows: TGCGCCAGCAGTACATTAGGGGTGAACACTGAAGCTTTCTTT.

This clone has only a few counts. The chain joins TRBV6-1 to TRBJ1-2; D is unresolved. The germline V gene has CDR1 MNHNS and CDR2 SASEGT. V gave up 6 bases and J gave up 5 bases, with 16 bases separating them. The CDR3 has 14 residues. The CDR3 DNA reads as TGTGCCAGCAGGAGAGACATGGTTATGTATGGCTACACCTTC. Its translation: CASRRDMVMYGYTF.

The chain carries TRBV30 and TRBJ1-6, with D perhaps TRBD1 (5 bases). Germline values: CDR1 GTSNPN, CDR2 SVGIG (reference sequence). Between the trimmed V and J ends, which lost 5 bases and 0 bases, there was a span of 8 bases. The CDR3 runs to 14 residues. CDR3 sequence reads: CAWQGLSYNSPLHF. The CDR3 bases are TGTGCCTGGCAGGGCCTCTCCTATAATTCACCCCTCCACTTT.